This passage covers 21 T cell receptor beta chains from one sample sequenced in a study of blood T cell repertoires in COVID-19. The method was immunoSEQ multiplex PCR; TCRdb's version includes in-frame clones alone and lacks a portion of them. The sample consists of 120,000 to 150,000 clones, approximately 86% of them appearing once. Sequencing was performed on peripheral blood. The receptors originated from a human donor in a cohort sampled during active COVID-19.

The rearrangement joins TRBV3-1 (or the pseudogene TRBV3-2) to TRBJ2-3; 7 nucleotides align to TRBD1. There are 14 residues in the CDR3. The ends lost 4 bases at V and 2 bases at J; junction bases unmatched: 3. Germline values: CDR1 LGHDT, CDR2 YNNKEL (reference sequence). CDR3 in DNA: TGTGCCAGCAGCCCCGGGACAGACACAGATACGCAGTATTTT. Translated, it gives CASSPGTDTDTQYF.

V is TRBV28 and J is TRBJ2-1; D uncertain. This CDR3 is built from 17 residues. CDR1 and CDR2 (germline): MDHEN, SYDVKM. Trimming shortened V by 3 bases and J by 5 bases, and 20 bases separated the two germline ends. The DNA for the CDR3 is TGTGCCAGCAGTTTTCCCTCCGCCTCCGCGCCCCACAATGAGCAGTTCTTC. Translating gives CASSFPSASAPHNEQFF.

The chain employs TRBV15 and TRBJ2-7; 10 bases agree with TRBD1. CDR3 length: 17 residues. The V gene's germline CDR1 is LNHNV and CDR2 YYDKDF (reference sequence). The V and J ends lost 2 bases and 5 bases, in that order; junction bases with no gene match: 12. CDR3 bases: TGTGCCACCAGCAGAACATACCCGGGACAGGGGATGAACGAGCAGTACTTC. Protein product: CATSRTYPGQGMNEQYF.

This chain connects TRBV2 to TRBJ2-7, with 9 bases matching TRBD2. The CDR3 covers 14 residues. Germline V gene sequence: CDR1 SNHLY, CDR2 FYNNEI. Losses at the gene ends were 4 bases for V and 7 bases for J; bases not matched to a gene: 8. CDR3 sequence reads: CASSAGLAGFEQYF. The CDR3 DNA reads TGTGCCAGCAGTGCTGGTCTAGCGGGATTTGAGCAGTACTTC.

The J gene is TRBJ2-1, the V gene TRBV30; a weak D match, TRBD1 (6 bases). This CDR3 contains 15 residues. Trimming shortened V by 0 bases and J by 2 bases, and 11 bases separated the two germline ends. CDR1 GTSNPN and CDR2 SVGIG come from the germline V gene (reference sequence). CDR3 in DNA: TGTGCCTGGAGTGTAGGGGCAGGGGCCTACAATGAGCAGTTCTTC. The encoded protein is CAWSVGAGAYNEQFF.

The rearrangement links TRBV15 to TRBJ2-5; D gene uncertain. Germline-derived CDR1 and CDR2 are LNHNV and YYDKDF (reference sequence). The CDR3 contains 12 residues. The V and J ends lost 4 bases and 9 bases respectively, with 12 bases between them. CDR3 in DNA: TGTGCCACCAGCAAGTCCTCGATAGCCCAGTACTTC. This translates into CATSKSSIAQYF. The full variable domain, rest sourced from reference TRBV15 and TRBJ2-5, is DAMVIQNPRYQVTQFGKPVTLSCSQTLNHNVMYWYQQKSSQAPKLLFHYYDKDFNNEADTPDNFQSRRPNTSFCFLDIRSPGLGDTAMYLCATSKSSIAQYFGPGTRLLVL.

V is TRBV19 and J is TRBJ2-3; TRBD2 matches 13 bases. The junction had 8 bases not matched to a gene; V was cut back by 6 bases and J by 5 bases. Germline CDR1 and CDR2: LNHDA and SQIVND (reference sequence). This CDR3 spans 16 amino acids. Here the CDR3 reads CASSGLAGVEGDTQYF. The CDR3, as DNA: TGTGCCAGTAGCGGACTAGCGGGGGTTGAGGGAGATACGCAGTATTTT.

The CDR3 DNA is TGTGCCAGCAGCTCCGGGACTAGCGGGGGTTCAGGGAAAGAGACCCAGTACTTC. Its protein product is CASSSGTSGGSGKETQYF. The V call is TRBV5-5, the J call TRBJ2-5, with 14 bases aligning to TRBD2. The CDR3 runs to 18 residues. Germline lookup yields CDR1 SGHKS and CDR2 YYEKEE (reference sequence). Trimming at V came to 3 bases and at J to 3 bases, leaving 10 bases not matched to a gene.

The CDR3 here is CASSLDRGMNTEAFF. The CDR3, as DNA: TGTGCCAGCAGTTTGGACAGGGGCATGAACACTGAAGCTTTCTTT. The chain joins TRBV27 to TRBJ1-1; 9 nucleotides line up with TRBD1. This CDR3 comprises 15 residues. Trimming cost V 3 bases and J 0 bases; bases outside gene matches: 2. Germline loops: CDR1 MNHEY, CDR2 SMNVEV (reference sequence).

CDR3 sequence (DNA): TGTGCCACAAAACGAGGCGGACAGCAAAATTCACCCCTCCACTTT. Translation: CATKRGGQQNSPLHF. The chain is built from TRBV19 and TRBJ1-6, with a possible D match to TRBD1 (6 bases). The V end was cut by 10 bases, the J end by 7 bases, with 20 bases between. The CDR3 runs 15 residues. Germline V CDR1 and CDR2: LNHDA, SQIVND (reference sequence).

This clone showed up just once. V usage is TRBV2 and J usage is TRBJ1-4; 7 bases align to TRBD1. The V segment lost 5 bases and the J segment 8 bases; nucleotides outside the gene matches: 8. This CDR3 comprises 14 residues. Germline V CDR1 and CDR2: SNHLY, FYNNEI. The CDR3 DNA sequence: TGTGCCAGCAGTCCGGGACAGCCAAAGGAAAAACTGTTTTTT. Translation: CASSPGQPKEKLFF.

The rearrangement uses TRBV10-3 and TRBJ1-2, with 10 bases identical to TRBD1. Germline CDR1 and CDR2: ENHRY and SYGVKD. The CDR3 extends over 14 amino acids. V trimming: 6 bases; J trimming: 8 bases; junction bases outside the gene matches: 9. CDR3: CAIRGDRGYKGYTF. As DNA, the CDR3 is TGTGCCATCAGGGGGGACAGGGGCTATAAGGGCTACACCTTC.

V gene TRBV2 combines with J gene TRBJ2-1; the D is unclear. There are 11 residues in the CDR3. The germline V and J ends were trimmed by 8 bases and 7 bases, with 9 bases remaining between them. Germline V gene sequence: CDR1 SNHLY, CDR2 FYNNEI. The CDR3 protein is CASDVGNEQFF. CDR3 sequence (DNA): TGTGCCAGCGACGTCGGGAATGAGCAGTTCTTC. The whole variable domain, filled in from reference TRBV2 and TRBJ2-1, reads EPEVTQTPSHQVTQMGQEVILRCVPISNHLYFYWYRQILGQKVEFLVSFYNNEISEKSEIFDDQFSVERPDGSNFTLKIRSTKLEDSAMYFCASDVGNEQFFGPGTRLTVL.

The chain couples TRBV2 to TRBJ1-4; 9 bases are shared with TRBD1. Germline V gene data show CDR1 as SNHLY and CDR2 as FYNNEI. This CDR3 has 17 amino acids. The V and J ends lost 5 bases and 4 bases, in that order; junction bases with no gene match: 11. The CDR3 here is CASSPTGGRYDNEKLFF. The CDR3 region has the DNA TGTGCCAGCAGTCCTACAGGGGGCCGCTATGATAATGAAAAACTGTTTTTT.

The chain has TRBV7-3 and TRBJ1-1; TRBD1 matches at 9 bases. Germline CDR1 and CDR2: SGHTA and FQGTGA. The CDR3 is 17 residues long. V trimming: 2 bases; J trimming: 5 bases; junction bases outside the gene matches: 12. The chain's CDR3 is CASSLFDTGQGSTEAFF. CDR3 DNA sequence: TGTGCCAGCAGCTTATTCGATACGGGACAGGGTTCGACTGAAGCTTTCTTT.

The chain joins TRBV4-1 to TRBJ1-1, with 8 bases lining up with TRBD1. This CDR3 has 15 residues. In germline, CDR1 is MGHRA, CDR2 YSYEKL. The junction had 8 bases not matched to a gene; V was cut back by 3 bases and J by 5 bases. The CDR3 region has the DNA TGCGCCAGCAGCCATACCGGGACAGGCGAAACTGAAGCTTTCTTT. Amino acids: CASSHTGTGETEAFF.

This clone was seen a few times. This chain uses TRBV14 with TRBJ2-3; TRBD2 aligns across 8 bases. This CDR3 is built from 17 residues. Trimming removed 0 bases from V and 5 bases from J; junction bases left unmatched: 10. From germline, CDR1 is SGHDN and CDR2 FVKESK. CDR3 protein: CASSQDSGAGTRDTQYF. For the CDR3, the DNA is TGTGCCAGCAGCCAAGATTCGGGGGCAGGGACTAGAGATACGCAGTATTTT.

The V and J genes are TRBV6-5 and TRBJ2-4; D possibly corresponds to TRBD2 (7 bases). The CDR3 has 16 residues. Germline lookup yields CDR1 MNHEY and CDR2 SVGAGI. Trimming cost V 2 bases and J 5 bases, with 16 bases left between them. The CDR3 loop reads CASSYVGGGLQNIQYF. CDR3 sequence (DNA): TGTGCCAGCAGTTACGTGGGAGGGGGGTTACAAAACATTCAGTACTTC.

V gene TRBV5-1 combines with J gene TRBJ2-7, with a weak D call TRBD1 (6 bases). V was clipped by 4 bases and J by 4 bases, with 15 bases between them. The CDR3 is 14 residues long. Per germline, CDR1 SGHRS and CDR2 YFSETQ. The CDR3 loop reads CASSLDRTPYEQYF. Written as DNA, the CDR3 is TGCGCCAGCAGCCTCGACAGGACCCCATACGAGCAGTACTTC.

The chain carries TRBV20-1 and TRBJ1-1; D unclear. This CDR3 has 8 amino acids. CDR1 and CDR2 (germline): DFQATT, SNEGSKA (reference sequence). Trimming pared 8 bases from V and 7 bases from J, leaving 5 bases between. In nucleotides, the CDR3 is TGCAGTCCCTATGAAGCTTTCTTT. This encodes CSPYEAFF.

The genes are TRBV7-8 and TRBJ1-5, with D possibly TRBD1 on 6 matching bases. Germline lookup yields CDR1 SGHVS and CDR2 FQNEAQ. There are 15 residues in the CDR3. V dropped 2 bases and J dropped 0 bases, with 8 bases sitting between them. This chain's CDR3 is CASSLQGSSNQPQHF. CDR3 nucleotide sequence: TGTGCCAGCAGCTTACAGGGGTCTAGCAATCAGCCCCAGCATTTT.